Listed here is a single T cell receptor beta chain. Its antigen remains unknown. This entry belongs to a study of lymphopenia after photon versus proton radiotherapy. General observations from the study: Post-nadir diversity loss with photons came from oligoclonal expansion, particularly CD8+ Temra cells. Photon-treated patients lost naive T cells and TCR diversity; proton-treated stayed stable. Better survival with proton therapy was suggested as possible, not demonstrated. A bigger post-nadir fall in TCR diversity correlated inversely with survival time in deceased patients.

Losses at the gene ends were 2 bases for V and 2 bases for J; bases not matched to a gene: 2. The germline gives CDR1 LNHDA, CDR2 SQIVND (reference sequence). The CDR3 runs to 16 residues. Sequenced by immunoSEQ multiplex PCR; TCRdb stores in-frame clones only, minus some. The sample has tens of thousands of clones, about 90% seen once. The V and J genes are TRBV19 and TRBJ2-3, with 12 bases aligning to TRBD2. Material: peripheral blood, obtained from a patient treated with photon-based radiotherapy. The clonotype originates from a man aged 55 to 70 with cholangiocarcinoma. The CDR3 loop is CASSIRTSGITDTQYF. CDR3 DNA sequence: TGTGCCAGTAGTATAAGGACTAGCGGGATCACAGATACGCAGTATTTT.